This T cell receptor beta chain derives from a study of T cells in Graves' hyperthyroidism and ophthalmopathy. General study results and limits: Peripheral blood also featured most of the thyroid clonotypes expanded above 0.001.

With regard to this clonotype: The antigen remains unidentified. This may come from a read error, since a much larger clone is one base off.

There were TCR beta CDR3 regions amplified from RNA transcripts. The HTBI set primed first-round TCR CDR3 RT-PCR. TCRdb re-analysed the multiplex PCR reads in MiXCR, keeping a single row per CDR3 protein. This table has about 290,000 distinct CDR3 sequences, about an eighth appearing once. Reasons for excluding patients were uncontrolled infection, other autoimmune disease, pregnancy or lactation. Over 9 ml of fresh peripheral blood supplied the PBMCs. The length of the CDR3 is 16 residues. CDR1 is KGHSH, CDR2 LQKENI, per germline. The chain is built from TRBV18 and TRBJ1-2, with D perhaps matching TRBD1 (6 bases). This clonotype was obtained from a woman in her twenties or thirties with Graves' hyperthyroidism that later progressed to Graves' ophthalmopathy. Sequencing was carried out using blood. CDR3 coding DNA: TGTCCCAGCTCACCACCCACAGGGTTAGGGAGCTATGGCTACACCTTC. Its protein is CPSSPPTGLGSYGYTF.